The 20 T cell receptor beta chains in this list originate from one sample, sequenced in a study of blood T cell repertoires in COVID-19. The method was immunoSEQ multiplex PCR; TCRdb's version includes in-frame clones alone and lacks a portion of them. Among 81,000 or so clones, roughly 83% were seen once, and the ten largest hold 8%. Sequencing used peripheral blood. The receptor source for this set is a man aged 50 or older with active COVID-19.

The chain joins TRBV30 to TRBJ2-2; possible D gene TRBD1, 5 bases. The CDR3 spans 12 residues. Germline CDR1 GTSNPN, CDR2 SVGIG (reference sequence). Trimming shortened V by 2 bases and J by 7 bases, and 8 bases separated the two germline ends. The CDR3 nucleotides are TGTGCCTGGAGTCAGGGCATCGGGGAGCTGTTTTTT. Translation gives CAWSQGIGELFF.

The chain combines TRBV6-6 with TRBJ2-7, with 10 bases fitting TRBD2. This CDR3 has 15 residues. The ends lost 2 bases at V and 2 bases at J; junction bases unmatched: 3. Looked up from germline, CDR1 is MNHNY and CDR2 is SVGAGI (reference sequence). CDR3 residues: CASSYIAGGTYEQYF. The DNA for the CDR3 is TGTGCCAGCAGTTACATAGCGGGGGGAACCTACGAGCAGTACTTC.

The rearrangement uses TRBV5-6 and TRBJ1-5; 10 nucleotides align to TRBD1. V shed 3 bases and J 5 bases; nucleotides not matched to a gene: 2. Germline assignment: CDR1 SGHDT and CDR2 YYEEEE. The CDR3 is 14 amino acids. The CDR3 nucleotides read TGTGCCAGCAGCTGGGGACAGGGGTATCAGCCCCAGCATTTT. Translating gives CASSWGQGYQPQHF.

For the CDR3, the DNA is TGTGCCAGCAGCCCCTCGCGAGGGGAGCTGTTTTTT. Translated: CASSPSRGELFF. The V gene is TRBV5-4, the J gene TRBJ2-2; no clear D. Trimming took 4 bases from V and 8 from J, leaving 9 bases between them. Germline CDR1 reads SGHNT; CDR2 reads YYREEE (reference sequence). The CDR3 consists of 12 residues. Combining the CDR3 with reference TRBV5-4 and TRBJ2-2 gives the whole variable domain ETGVTQSPTHLIKTRGQQVTLRCSSQSGHNTVSWYQQALGQGPQFIFQYYREEENGRGNFPPRFSGLQFPNYSSELNVNALELDDSALYLCASSPSRGELFFGEGSRLTVL.

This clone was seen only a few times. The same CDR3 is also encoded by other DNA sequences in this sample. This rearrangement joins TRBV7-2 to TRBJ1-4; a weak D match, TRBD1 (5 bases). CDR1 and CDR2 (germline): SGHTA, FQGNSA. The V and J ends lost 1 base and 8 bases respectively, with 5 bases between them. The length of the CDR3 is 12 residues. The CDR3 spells CASSLEGEKLFF. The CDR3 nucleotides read TGTGCCAGCAGCTTAGAGGGGGAAAAACTGTTTTTT.

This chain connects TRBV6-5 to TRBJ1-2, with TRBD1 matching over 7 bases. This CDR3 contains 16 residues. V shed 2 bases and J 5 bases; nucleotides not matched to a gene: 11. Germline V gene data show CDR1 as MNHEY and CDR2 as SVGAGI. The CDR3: CASSYAPGQLGYGYTF. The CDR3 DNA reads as TGTGCCAGCAGTTACGCTCCGGGACAGCTAGGGTATGGCTACACCTTC.

This chain's CDR3 is CASSEGRLANYGYTF. CDR3 sequence (DNA): TGTGCCAGCAGTGAGGGGCGGCTAGCTAACTATGGCTACACCTTC. The gene calls are TRBV6-1 and TRBJ1-2, with D perhaps matching TRBD1 (5 bases). Between the trimmed V and J ends, which lost 3 bases and 0 bases, there was a span of 11 bases. CDR1 and CDR2 from the germline V gene are MNHNS and SASEGT. CDR3 length: 15 amino acids.

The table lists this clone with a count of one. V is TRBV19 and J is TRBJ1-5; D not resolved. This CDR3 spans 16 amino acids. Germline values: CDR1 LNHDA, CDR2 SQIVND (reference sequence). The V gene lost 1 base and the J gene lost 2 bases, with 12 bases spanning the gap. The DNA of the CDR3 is TGTGCCAGTAGTATAGGACGGGGTAGTGGCAATCAGCCCCAGCATTTT. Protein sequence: CASSIGRGSGNQPQHF.

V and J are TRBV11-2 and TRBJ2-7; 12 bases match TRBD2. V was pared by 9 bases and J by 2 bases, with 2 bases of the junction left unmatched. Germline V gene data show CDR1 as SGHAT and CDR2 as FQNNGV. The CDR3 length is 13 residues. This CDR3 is CASGLAGTYEQYF. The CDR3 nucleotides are TGTGCCAGTGGACTAGCGGGAACCTACGAGCAGTACTTC.

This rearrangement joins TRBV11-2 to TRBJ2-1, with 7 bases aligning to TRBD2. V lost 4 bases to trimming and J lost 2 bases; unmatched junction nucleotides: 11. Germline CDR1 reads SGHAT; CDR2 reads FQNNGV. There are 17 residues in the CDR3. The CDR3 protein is CASSSRVGRGTYNEQFF. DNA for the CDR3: TGTGCCAGCAGCTCCCGGGTTGGGAGGGGTACCTACAATGAGCAGTTCTTC.

CDR3 DNA sequence: TGTGCCAGCAGCTTAGATTTTTCGGGGAGACCTGGAAACACCATATATTTT. Its protein is CASSLDFSGRPGNTIYF. The V and J genes are TRBV11-2 and TRBJ1-3; the D is unclear. There are 17 residues in the CDR3. Per the germline V gene, CDR1 is SGHAT and CDR2 is FQNNGV. Trimming pared 0 bases from V and 2 bases from J, leaving 14 bases between.

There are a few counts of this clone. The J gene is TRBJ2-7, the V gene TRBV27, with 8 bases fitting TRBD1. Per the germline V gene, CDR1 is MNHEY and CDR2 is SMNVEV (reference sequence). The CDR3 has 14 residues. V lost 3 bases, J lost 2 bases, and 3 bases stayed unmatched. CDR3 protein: CASSFGDRTYEQYF. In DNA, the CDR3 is TGTGCCAGCAGTTTCGGGGACAGGACCTACGAGCAGTACTTC.

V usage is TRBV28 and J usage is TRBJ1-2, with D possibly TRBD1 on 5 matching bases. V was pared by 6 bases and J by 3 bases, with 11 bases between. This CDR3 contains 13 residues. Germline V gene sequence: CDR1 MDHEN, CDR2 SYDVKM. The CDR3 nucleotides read TGTGCCAGCAGAAGGGGATTCGACTATGGCTACACCTTC. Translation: CASRRGFDYGYTF.

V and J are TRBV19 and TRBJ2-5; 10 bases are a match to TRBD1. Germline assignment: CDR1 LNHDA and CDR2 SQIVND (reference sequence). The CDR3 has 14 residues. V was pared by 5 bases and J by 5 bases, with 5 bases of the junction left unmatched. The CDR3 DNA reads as TGTGCCAGTAGTCGACAGGGGGCACGGGAGACCCAGTACTTC. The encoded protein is CASSRQGARETQYF.

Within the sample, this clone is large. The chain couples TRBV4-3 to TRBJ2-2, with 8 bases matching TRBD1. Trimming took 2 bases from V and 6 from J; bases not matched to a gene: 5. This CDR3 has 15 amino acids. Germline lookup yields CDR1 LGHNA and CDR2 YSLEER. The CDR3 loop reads CASSQTDRAPGELFF. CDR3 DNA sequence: TGCGCCAGCAGCCAAACGGACAGGGCCCCCGGGGAGCTGTTTTTT.

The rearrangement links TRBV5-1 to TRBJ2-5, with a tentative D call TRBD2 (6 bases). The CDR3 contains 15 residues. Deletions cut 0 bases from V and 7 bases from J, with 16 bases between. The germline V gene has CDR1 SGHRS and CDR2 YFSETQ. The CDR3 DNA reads TGCGCCAGCAGCTTGGCCCCCGCCGGGGGAGGGACCCAGTACTTC. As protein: CASSLAPAGGGTQYF. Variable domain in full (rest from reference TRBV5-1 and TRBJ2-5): KAGVTQTPRYLIKTRGQQVTLSCSPISGHRSVSWYQQTPGQGLQFLFEYFSETQRNKGNFPGRFSGRQFSNSRSEMNVSTLELGDSALYLCASSLAPAGGGTQYFGPGTRLLVL.

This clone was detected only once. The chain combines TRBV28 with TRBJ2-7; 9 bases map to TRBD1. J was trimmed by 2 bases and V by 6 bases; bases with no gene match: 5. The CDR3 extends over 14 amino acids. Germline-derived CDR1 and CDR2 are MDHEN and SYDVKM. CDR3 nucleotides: TGTGCCAGCAGAACCGGGGACAGGGCCTACGAGCAGTACTTC. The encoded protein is CASRTGDRAYEQYF.

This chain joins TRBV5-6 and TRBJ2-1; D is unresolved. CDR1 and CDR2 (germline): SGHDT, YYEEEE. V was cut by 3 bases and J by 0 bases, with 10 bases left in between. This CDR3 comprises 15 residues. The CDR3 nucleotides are TGTGCCAGCAGCTCCGACAAGAGCTCCTACAATGAGCAGTTCTTC. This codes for CASSSDKSSYNEQFF.

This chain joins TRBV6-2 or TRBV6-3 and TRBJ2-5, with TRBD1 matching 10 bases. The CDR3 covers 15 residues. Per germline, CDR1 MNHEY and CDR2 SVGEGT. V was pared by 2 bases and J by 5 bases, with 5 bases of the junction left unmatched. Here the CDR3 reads CASSYGGQGRETQYF. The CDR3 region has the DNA TGTGCCAGCAGTTACGGGGGACAGGGGCGGGAGACCCAGTACTTC.

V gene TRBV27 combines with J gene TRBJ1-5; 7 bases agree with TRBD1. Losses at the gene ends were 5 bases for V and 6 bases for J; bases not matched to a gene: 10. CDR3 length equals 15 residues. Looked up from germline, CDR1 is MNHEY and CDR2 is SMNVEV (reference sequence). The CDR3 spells CASSPRQGVTQPQHF. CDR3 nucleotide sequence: TGTGCCAGCAGTCCTAGACAGGGAGTTACTCAGCCCCAGCATTTT.